The 20 T cell receptor beta chains reported below all come from one sample, sequenced in a study of cytotoxic CD8 clonotypes in ibrutinib-treated CLL. Generated by immunoSEQ multiplex PCR, the TCRdb table keeps only in-frame clones and is missing some. The sample carries about 140,000 clones, 77% recorded once. The material was PBMCs, obtained after 12 months of ibrutinib treatment. The receptors were gathered from a human donor with chronic lymphocytic leukemia.

The gene calls are TRBV10-3 and TRBJ2-3, with TRBD2 identical over 7 bases. CDR3 size: 14 residues. Germline CDR1 ENHRY, CDR2 SYGVKD. Unmatched junction bases numbered 12, after V lost 11 bases and J lost 4 bases. CDR3 region: CASRGRGGSDTQYF. The CDR3 DNA is TGTGCCTCTCGGGGGAGGGGCGGATCAGATACGCAGTATTTT.

The CDR3 here is CASSLRQTSRDTQYF. CDR3 DNA: TGTGCCAGCAGCTTGAGGCAGACGTCCAGAGATACGCAGTATTTT. The chain carries TRBV5-6 and TRBJ2-3; D unclear. Trimming removed 1 base from V and 5 bases from J, with 14 bases in between. Germline V gene lookup returns CDR1 SGHDT and CDR2 YYEEEE. The CDR3 has 15 residues. Full variable domain (remainder filled in from reference TRBV5-6 and TRBJ2-3): DAGVTQSPTHLIKTRGQQVTLRCSPKSGHDTVSWYQQALGQGPQFIFQYYEEEERQRGNFPDRFSGHQFPNYSSELNVNALLLGDSALYLCASSLRQTSRDTQYFGPGTRLTVL.

The CDR3 reads CASLRTSGTYEQYF. The CDR3 nucleotides are TGTGCCAGCCTCAGGACTAGCGGGACCTACGAGCAGTACTTC. The J gene is TRBJ2-7, the V gene TRBV2; 12 bases are a match to TRBD2. CDR3 length: 14 residues. CDR1 is SNHLY and CDR2 is FYNNEI in the germline V gene. J was trimmed by 2 bases and V by 8 bases; bases with no gene match: 4.

This clone showed up many times. The chain links TRBV14 to TRBJ2-3; D unclear. The CDR3 extends over 11 amino acids. Trimming shortened V by 3 bases and J by 2 bases, and 0 bases separated the two germline ends. Looked up from germline, CDR1 is SGHDN and CDR2 is FVKESK. The CDR3 sequence is CASSHTDTQYF. CDR3 nucleotide sequence: TGTGCCAGCAGCCACACAGATACGCAGTATTTT.

This chain joins TRBV7-9 and TRBJ2-5, with D possibly matching TRBD2 (6 bases). The J call may be in error: the DNA end matches TRBJ2-7 better. The CDR3 length is 14 residues. CDR1 SEHNR and CDR2 FQNEAQ come from the germline V gene (reference sequence). CDR3 sequence reads: CASSLGGVPYEQYF. CDR3 in DNA: TGTGCCAGCAGCTTAGGCGGGGTCCCCTACGAGCAGTACTTC.

The chain recombines TRBV5-1 with TRBJ2-7; the match to TRBD1 covers 7 bases. The length of the CDR3 is 15 residues. The V gene end was trimmed by 0 bases and the J gene end by 6 bases; junction bases not matched to a gene: 9. Germline values: CDR1 SGHRS, CDR2 YFSETQ. The chain's CDR3 is CASSLGQGPMLEQYF. The CDR3 coding sequence is TGCGCCAGCAGCTTGGGACAGGGCCCAATGCTCGAGCAGTACTTC.

The chain employs TRBV27 and TRBJ2-2; perhaps TRBD2 as D (7 bases). The germline V gene encodes CDR1 MNHEY and CDR2 SMNVEV (reference sequence). Deletions cut 2 bases from V and 5 bases from J, with 18 bases between. This CDR3 has 17 amino acids. Here the CDR3 reads CASSLLLRGAGTGELFF. As DNA, the CDR3 is TGTGCCAGCAGTTTACTCCTCCGGGGGGCCGGAACCGGGGAGCTGTTTTTT.

This clone came up a few times. The chain has TRBV18 and TRBJ1-5; D unclear. The CDR3 length is 14 residues. Germline V gene data show CDR1 as KGHSH and CDR2 as LQKENI. The V end lost 3 bases, the J end lost 5 bases, and 11 bases lay between the germline ends. The CDR3 bases are TGTGCCAGCTCACCCCAGCCTGGGGATCAGCCCCAGCATTTT. It is translated as CASSPQPGDQPQHF.

The V gene is TRBV6-1, the J gene TRBJ2-7, with 9 bases aligning to TRBD2. Germline values: CDR1 MNHNS, CDR2 SASEGT. The trim removed 1 base at V and 0 bases at J, leaving 7 bases unmatched. CDR3 size: 17 residues. This chain's CDR3 is CASSEVISGSFSYEQYF. The CDR3 nucleotides are TGTGCCAGCAGTGAAGTTATTAGCGGGAGCTTCTCCTACGAGCAGTACTTC.

This clone was seen only once. V usage is TRBV2 and J usage is TRBJ2-1; TRBD2 matches at 11 bases. Trimming removed 2 bases from V and 0 bases from J; junction bases left unmatched: 9. CDR1 SNHLY and CDR2 FYNNEI come from the germline V gene. The CDR3 totals 19 residues. The CDR3 reads CASSEWGTSGADSYNEQFF. The DNA for the CDR3 is TGTGCCAGCAGTGAATGGGGGACTAGCGGAGCCGACTCCTACAATGAGCAGTTCTTC.

This clone was seen just once. The chain links TRBV5-1 to TRBJ1-2; 8 positions match TRBD1. This CDR3 region has 16 residues. The germline V gene has CDR1 SGHRS and CDR2 YFSETQ. Trimming took 2 bases from V and 4 from J; bases not matched to a gene: 10. CDR3 DNA sequence: TGCGCCAGCAGCTTACAAACCGGGACAGGAGCCTATGGCTACACCTTC. Translation gives CASSLQTGTGAYGYTF. The whole variable domain, filled in from reference TRBV5-1 and TRBJ1-2, reads KAGVTQTPRYLIKTRGQQVTLSCSPISGHRSVSWYQQTPGQGLQFLFEYFSETQRNKGNFPGRFSGRQFSNSRSEMNVSTLELGDSALYLCASSLQTGTGAYGYTFGSGTRLTVV.

This clone was recorded only once. The chain joins TRBV20-1 to TRBJ1-6; D uncertain. The germline CDR1 and CDR2 sequences are DFQATT and SNEGSKA (reference sequence). The V gene lost 2 bases and the J gene lost 14 bases, with 7 bases spanning the gap. The CDR3 is 10 residues long. The DNA of the CDR3 is TGCAGTGCTAGAATAATTTCCCTCCACTTT. It specifies CSARIISLHF.

The rearrangement joins TRBV18 to TRBJ1-2, with TRBD1 matching over 8 bases. The V and J ends lost 0 bases and 8 bases, in that order; junction bases with no gene match: 8. CDR1 is KGHSH, CDR2 LQKENI, per germline. The CDR3 length is 15 residues. The CDR3 here is CASSPPIGQGDGYTF. The CDR3 nucleotides read TGTGCCAGCTCACCACCGATTGGACAGGGAGACGGCTACACCTTC.

This sequence joins TRBV7-2 and TRBJ2-7; maybe TRBD2 (6 bases). V lost 4 bases to trimming and J lost 6 bases, with 13 bases between them. The CDR3 consists of 13 residues. The germline V gene has CDR1 SGHTA and CDR2 FQGNSA. The CDR3 coding sequence is TGTGCCAGCAGCTCTATGGGAGGCAGCGAGCAGTACTTC. Its translation is CASSSMGGSEQYF.

This clone was recorded a few times. The chain joins TRBV18 to TRBJ1-1; a weak D match, TRBD1 (6 bases). Germline values: CDR1 KGHSH, CDR2 LQKENI. This CDR3 is 14 amino acids long. Trimming took 3 bases from V and 1 from J, leaving 9 bases between them. CDR3 coding DNA: TGTGCCAGCTCACCCCCCAGGGGGAACACTGAAGCTTTCTTT. It encodes CASSPPRGNTEAFF.

Only one count was recorded for this clone. The V call is TRBV6-1, the J call TRBJ1-2, with D perhaps TRBD1 (6 bases). The CDR3 covers 11 residues. With 9 bases removed from V and 8 bases from J, the gap between germline ends came to 13 bases. The germline gives CDR1 MNHNS, CDR2 SASEGT. The CDR3 DNA reads as TGTGCCAGTGAGGGGGACGAAGGCTACACCTTC. This codes for CASEGDEGYTF.

The chain employs TRBV6-5 and TRBJ2-7, with TRBD2 matching 10 bases. Germline CDR1 is MNHEY and CDR2 is SVGAGI. Trimming removed 2 bases from V and 4 bases from J; junction bases left unmatched: 5. The CDR3 spans 15 residues. CDR3 protein: CASSYRASGGYEQYF. The CDR3 DNA follows: TGTGCCAGCAGTTACCGGGCTAGCGGGGGATACGAGCAGTACTTC.

This chain connects TRBV6-5 to TRBJ2-1; 7 bases line up with TRBD2. Trimming at V came to 2 bases and at J to 5 bases, leaving 6 bases not matched to a gene. CDR3 length: 15 amino acids. Germline-derived CDR1 and CDR2 are MNHEY and SVGAGI. For the CDR3, the DNA is TGTGCCAGCAGTTACGGGCTAGCGGACCACAATGAGCAGTTCTTC. Translating gives CASSYGLADHNEQFF.

This clone came up a few times. The CDR3 sequence: CASSHLSGYTF. DNA for the CDR3: TGTGCCAGCAGTCACCTATCTGGCTACACCTTC. The gene calls are TRBV28 and TRBJ1-2, with unresolved D. This CDR3 has 11 amino acids. Per the germline V gene, CDR1 is MDHEN and CDR2 is SYDVKM. V lost 5 bases, J lost 7 bases, and 8 bases lay in between.

This rearrangement joins TRBV5-4 to TRBJ2-5; D may be TRBD2 (6 bases). The CDR3 has 14 residues. V shed 4 bases and J shed 0 bases, with 10 bases lying between them. The germline V gene has CDR1 SGHNT and CDR2 YYREEE (reference sequence). Here the CDR3 reads CASSISGHQETQYF. The CDR3 nucleotides read TGTGCCAGCAGCATTAGCGGACACCAAGAGACCCAGTACTTC. Full variable domain (rest looked up from reference TRBV5-4 and TRBJ2-5): ETGVTQSPTHLIKTRGQQVTLRCSSQSGHNTVSWYQQALGQGPQFIFQYYREEENGRGNFPPRFSGLQFPNYSSELNVNALELDDSALYLCASSISGHQETQYFGPGTRLLVL.